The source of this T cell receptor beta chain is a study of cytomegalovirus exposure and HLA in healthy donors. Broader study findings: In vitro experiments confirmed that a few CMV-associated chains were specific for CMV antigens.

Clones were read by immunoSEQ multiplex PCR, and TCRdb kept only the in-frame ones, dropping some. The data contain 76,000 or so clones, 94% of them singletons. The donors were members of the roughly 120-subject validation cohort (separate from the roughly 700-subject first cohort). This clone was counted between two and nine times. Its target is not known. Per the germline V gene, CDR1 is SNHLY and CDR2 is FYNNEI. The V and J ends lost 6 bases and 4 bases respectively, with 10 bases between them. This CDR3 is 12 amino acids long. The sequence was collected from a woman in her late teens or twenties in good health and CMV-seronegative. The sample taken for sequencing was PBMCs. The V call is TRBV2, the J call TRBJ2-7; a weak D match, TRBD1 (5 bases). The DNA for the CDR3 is TGTGCCAGCAGCCAGACAGAGTACGAGCAGTACTTC. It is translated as CASSQTEYEQYF.